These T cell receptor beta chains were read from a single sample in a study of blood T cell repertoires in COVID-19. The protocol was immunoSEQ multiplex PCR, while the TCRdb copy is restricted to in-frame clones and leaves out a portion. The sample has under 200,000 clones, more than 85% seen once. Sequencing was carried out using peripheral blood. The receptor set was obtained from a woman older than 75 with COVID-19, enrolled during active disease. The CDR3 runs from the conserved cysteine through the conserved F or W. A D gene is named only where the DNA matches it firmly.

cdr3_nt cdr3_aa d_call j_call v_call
TGCAGCGTGGGACAAGACGGCTACACCTTC CSVGQDGYTF . TRBJ1-2 TRBV29-1
TGTGCCAGCAGCCAAGATGGGGGTGTCGGACTAGCTAACACCGGGGAGCTGTTTTTT CASSQDGGVGLANTGELFF TRBD2 TRBJ2-2 TRBV3-1/TRBV3-2
TGCAGTGCTAGTCCCGACGGACAGTACGGGTACGAGCAGTACTTC CSASPDGQYGYEQYF . TRBJ2-7 TRBV20-1
TGTGCCAGCTCACCTCTCCCCGGGGTTACGGAGGGCTACACCTTC CASSPLPGVTEGYTF . TRBJ1-2 TRBV18
TGTGCCAGCAGCCCGGGACTAGCGGGAGGGGGCGGGGCCAACGTCCTGACTTTC CASSPGLAGGGGANVLTF TRBD2 TRBJ2-6 TRBV7-2
TGTGCCAGTAGTACGGGGGTACCCTACGAGCAGTACTTC CASSTGVPYEQYF . TRBJ2-7 TRBV19
TGCGCCAGCAGCTTAGCGGTACTAGCGGGAGGTAATGAGCAGTTCTTC CASSLAVLAGGNEQFF TRBD2 TRBJ2-1 TRBV5-1
TGTGCCAGCAGCCGAACAGGGGCAGGAGAGACCCAGTACTTC CASSRTGAGETQYF TRBD1 TRBJ2-5 TRBV7-3
TGTGCCAGCAGCCCCAGGGTAAACACTGAAGCTTTCTTT CASSPRVNTEAFF . TRBJ1-1 TRBV14
TGTGCCAGTAGCACGACAGGGAGAGACTACGAGCAGTACTTC CASSTTGRDYEQYF TRBD1 TRBJ2-7 TRBV19
TGTGCCAGCAGGAGGGACACCGGGGAGCTGTTTTTT CASRRDTGELFF . TRBJ2-2 TRBV2
TGTGCCAGCAGTTACGTGTCAGGCTCCTACTATGGCTACACCTTC CASSYVSGSYYGYTF . TRBJ1-2 TRBV6-2/TRBV6-3
TGTGCCAGCAGTCGGGACAGGGCCTACGAGCAGTACTTC CASSRDRAYEQYF TRBD1 TRBJ2-7 TRBV2
TGTGCTAGCAGCCCGCTACCGCAGGGGGTGGCTAACTATGGCTACACCTTC CASSPLPQGVANYGYTF TRBD1 TRBJ1-2 TRBV7-7
TGTGCCAGCAGTCACTCCTACAGGGTGACTAATGAAAAACTGTTTTTT CASSHSYRVTNEKLFF . TRBJ1-4 TRBV28
TGTGCCAGCAGCGGATTGAGCGGGAGGGCCCTCGGGGAGCAGTACTTC CASSGLSGRALGEQYF TRBD2 TRBJ2-7 TRBV2
TGTGCCAGCAGTTTATGGGGGGGGGTGGATCAGCCCCAGCATTTT CASSLWGGVDQPQHF . TRBJ1-5 TRBV28
TGTGCCAGCAGTCTACAAGCGGGAGAAGCCGGGGAGCTGTTTTTT CASSLQAGEAGELFF TRBD2 TRBJ2-2 TRBV6-5
TGTGCCAGCAGTCCCCCCGGCGGGATCAATCAGCCCCAGCATTTT CASSPPGGINQPQHF . TRBJ1-5 TRBV28